The clone carrying this T cell receptor (beta chain) was observed a handful of times. Its target is unknown. Distinct nucleotide sequences in the sample also encode this CDR3. This sample stems from a study of CD8+ T cells in alopecia areata. The germline V and J ends were trimmed by 3 bases and 1 base, with 3 bases remaining between them. This CDR3 has 11 amino acids. The V gene's germline CDR1 is SQVTM and CDR2 ANQGSEA. After isolation, RNA underwent reverse transcription to generate cDNA as the sequencing template. TCRdb keeps only in-frame clones here, not all; method: immunoSEQ multiplex PCR. This table has some 82,000 clones, roughly 51% appearing once. Alopecia areata patients had lesional scalp punch biopsies and peripheral blood taken from them. Study results and caveats: It was lesional scalp, especially alopecia totalis/universalis, that showed higher clonality than normal scalp.

The V and J genes are TRBV29-1 and TRBJ1-1, with D uncertain. The sequence was obtained from a human donor with alopecia areata. Sequencing was carried out using NKG2D-high CD8+ T cells sorted from blood. CDR3 protein: CSVDRNTEAFF. The CDR3 region has the DNA TGCAGCGTTGACAGGAACACTGAAGCTTTCTTT.